The rows below give T cell receptor beta chains drawn from one sample of a study of T-cell reconstitution after alpha-beta-depleted transplantation in children. One entry per CDR3 protein, called by TCRdb with MiXCR from the PCR reads. The data show about 210,000 distinct CDR3 sequences, with over 15% seen just once and roughly two fifths held by the top ten. Source: PBMCs, mostly from graft donor cells, taken 360 days after TCRalphabeta/CD19-depleted stem cell transplant. All receptors derive from a male patient aged 2-15 years who had a stem cell transplant for acute lymphoblastic leukemia, so the T cells may come from the graft donor. The CDR3 runs from the conserved cysteine through the conserved F or W. The D gene is left open where the match is weak. The listing skips clone size in some rows; elsewhere it reads once, few, many or a size class.

clone size | J gene | D gene | V gene | CDR3 protein | CDR3 DNA
few | TRBJ2-2 | . | TRBV12-3/TRBV12-4 | CASSLTGPNTGELFF | TGTGCCAGCAGTTTGACCGGACCGAACACCGGGGAGCTGTTTTTT
. | TRBJ2-7 | TRBD1 | TRBV4-3 | CASSKDRDRNEQYF | TGCGCCAGCAGCAAGGACAGGGATCGGAACGAGCAGTACTTC
few | TRBJ2-1 | TRBD1 | TRBV28 | CASLTGGSYNEQFF | TGTGCCAGTCTCACAGGGGGCTCCTACAATGAGCAGTTCTTC
few | TRBJ2-3 | . | TRBV11-2 | CASSLSLFDTDTQYF | TGTGCCAGCAGCTTAAGCCTTTTTGACACAGATACGCAGTATTTT
few | TRBJ1-5 | . | TRBV4-3 | CASSQTGIPNQPQHF | TGCGCCAGCAGCCAGACCGGGATCCCAAATCAGCCCCAGCATTTT
many | TRBJ1-2 | TRBD1 | TRBV12-3/TRBV12-4 | CASSFPRGTGYGYTF | TGTGCCAGCAGTTTCCCGCGCGGGACAGGGTATGGCTACACCTTC
many | TRBJ2-2 | TRBD2 | TRBV4-2 | CASSKRLAGVTGELFF | TGTGCCAGCAGCAAAAGACTAGCGGGGGTCACCGGGGAGCTGTTTTTT
. | TRBJ2-1 | TRBD2 | TRBV18 | CASSPQETSGRYNEQFF | TGTGCCAGCTCACCACAGGAGACTAGCGGTCGTTACAATGAGCAGTTCTTC
. | TRBJ1-1 | TRBD1 | TRBV20-1 | CSARPQQSGQGIEAFF | TGCAGTGCTAGACCGCAGCAGAGTGGACAGGGGATTGAAGCTTTCTTT
once | TRBJ2-1 | TRBD1 | TRBV19 | CASSIFGQGVRNEQFF | TGTGCCAGTAGTATCTTTGGACAGGGCGTTCGCAATGAGCAGTTCTTC
. | TRBJ1-1 | . | TRBV15 | CATSRGSRENTEAFF | TGTGCCACCAGCAGAGGTTCTCGGGAGAACACTGAAGCTTTCTTT
. | TRBJ2-7 | TRBD1 | TRBV5-1 | CASRSMGTGMYEQYF | TGCGCCAGCAGGTCAATGGGGACAGGGATGTACGAGCAGTACTTC
few | TRBJ1-2 | TRBD1 | TRBV25-1 | CASRDREGGYTF | TGTGCCAGCAGGGACAGGGAGGGTGGCTACACCTTC
few | TRBJ1-5 | . | TRBV28 | CASSFPRTSNQPQHF | TGTGCCAGCAGTTTTCCCCGGACTAGCAATCAGCCCCAGCATTTT
. | TRBJ2-2 | . | TRBV7-6 | CASSLVPAPGTGELFF | TGTGCCAGCAGCTTAGTGCCAGCCCCAGGCACCGGGGAGCTGTTTTTT
. | TRBJ1-1 | TRBD1 | TRBV11-2 | CASSSNRGEAFF | TGTGCCAGCAGCTCGAACAGGGGGGAAGCTTTCTTT
. | TRBJ2-7 | . | TRBV20-1 | CSARGQAVTYEQYF | TGCAGTGCTAGAGGACAGGCCGTCACCTACGAGCAGTACTTC
. | TRBJ2-3 | . | TRBV5-6 | CASSTSTDTQYF | TGTGCCAGCAGTACTAGCACAGATACGCAGTATTTT
. | TRBJ2-1 | . | TRBV12-3/TRBV12-4 | CASSLEVGTTTYNEQFF | TGTGCCAGCAGTTTGGAGGTGGGGACAACGACATACAATGAGCAGTTCTTC
few | TRBJ2-7 | . | TRBV5-1 | CASCRDTSYEQYF | TGCGCCAGCTGCCGGGACACCAGCTACGAGCAGTACTTC
few | TRBJ2-3 | . | TRBV20-1 | CSAESDDTQYF | TGCAGTGCTGAGTCTGACGATACGCAGTATTTT
few | TRBJ2-7 | TRBD2 | TRBV3-1 | CASSQDLGRDPSYEQYF | TGTGCCAGCAGCCAAGATCTTGGGAGGGATCCATCCTACGAGCAGTACTTC
few | TRBJ1-1 | . | TRBV12-3/TRBV12-4 | CATCPRAGTEAFF | TGTGCCACATGTCCCAGGGCCGGCACTGAAGCTTTCTTT
. | TRBJ1-1 | . | TRBV21-1 | CASSKRGQRGYTEAFF | TGTGCCAGCAGCAAACGGGGGCAAAGGGGATACACTGAAGCTTTCTTT
. | TRBJ2-3 | . | TRBV5-1 | CASSYPKDTQYF | TGCGCCAGCAGCTACCCGAAAGATACGCAGTATTTT
. | TRBJ2-7 | . | TRBV5-1 | CASSGSTSGEQYF | TGCGCCAGCAGCGGGTCTACATCTGGCGAGCAGTACTTC
few | TRBJ1-1 | . | TRBV10-3 | CAISDRQAEAFF | TGTGCCATCAGTGACCGGCAGGCTGAAGCTTTCTTT
few | TRBJ2-3 | . | TRBV20-1 | CSARPDPTDTQYF | TGCAGTGCTAGACCGGACCCCACAGATACGCAGTATTTT
. | TRBJ2-5 | . | TRBV20-1 | CSANFWETQYF | TGCAGTGCCAACTTTTGGGAGACCCAGTACTTC
few | TRBJ2-1 | . | TRBV7-2 | CASSPDHSYNEQFF | TGTGCCAGCAGTCCGGACCATTCCTACAATGAGCAGTTCTTC
. | TRBJ2-5 | TRBD1 | TRBV5-1 | CASSYVNRGETQYF | TGCGCCAGCAGCTACGTGAACAGGGGAGAGACCCAGTACTTC
. | TRBJ1-2 | TRBD1 | TRBV24-1 | CATKNGLRTGHYHVYGYTF | TGTGCCACCAAAAATGGCCTCAGGACAGGGCATTACCACGTCTATGGCTACACCTTC
. | TRBJ2-2 | TRBD2 | TRBV7-2 | CASSFGLARELFF | TGTGCCAGCAGCTTTGGACTAGCGCGCGAGCTGTTTTTT
few | TRBJ2-2 | . | TRBV19 | CASSILFGPGELFF | TGTGCCAGTAGTATATTATTCGGGCCCGGGGAGCTGTTTTTT
. | TRBJ2-7 | . | TRBV13 | CASSLVWVDGRTYEQYF | TGTGCCAGCAGCTTAGTTTGGGTTGACGGAAGAACCTACGAGCAGTACTTC
many | TRBJ2-7 | . | TRBV10-3 | CAIGSGYPYEQYF | TGTGCCATCGGCAGCGGGTACCCTTACGAGCAGTACTTC
. | TRBJ1-4 | . | TRBV12-3/TRBV12-4 | CASSLAASDRTHEKLFF | TGTGCCAGCAGTTTAGCCGCTAGTGACAGGACACATGAAAAACTGTTTTTT
. | TRBJ2-1 | . | TRBV6-1 | CASSGLARGGAPYNEQFF | TGTGCCAGCAGTGGACTAGCTCGAGGGGGGGCCCCCTACAATGAGCAGTTCTTC